This TCR beta chain was documented in a study of T cell repertoires in cytomegalovirus infection. As for the study in general: It can be stated that public TCR beta signatures indicated CMV infection as well as a matching HLA type. Findings of the study overall: Clonotype analysis showed dominance of the ex vivo response by HLA-C-restricted CMV-specific TCR beta clonotypes. Cumulative public TCR beta family frequency identified CMV carriers with the relevant HLA.

TCRdb independently ran MiXCR on the reads; one entry per CDR3 protein. Of 600,000 to 800,000 distinct CDR3 sequences listed, 20% to 25% are singletons. This clonotype was seen many times. Its specificity is unknown. Sequencing used CD8+ T cells from PBMCs. The sequence was obtained from a human donor in good health (CMV status not recorded). Some clones in this sample may be carry-over from other donors' samples.

This chain's CDR3 is CASSHLPGQGDTEAFF. The CDR3 bases are TGTGCCAGCAGCCACCTACCGGGACAGGGGGACACTGAAGCTTTCTTT. The chain is built from TRBV4-2 and TRBJ1-1, with TRBD1 matching over 11 bases. V lost 3 bases to trimming and J lost 3 bases; unmatched junction nucleotides: 6. CDR1 and CDR2 from the germline V gene are LGHNA and YNFKEQ. The CDR3 spans 16 residues.